These T cell receptor beta chains were read from a single sample in a study of blood T cell repertoires in COVID-19. Profiling relied on immunoSEQ multiplex PCR, and the TCRdb table lists in-frame clones only, not all of them. This sample yields around 380,000 clones, of which roughly four fifths are seen a single time; roughly 1.1% belongs to the top ten. The sequencing sample was made of peripheral blood. The receptors originated from a human donor with acute or convalescent COVID-19. The donor label of this sample is uncertain. Both conserved end residues are part of each CDR3. D genes are given only for firm matches. Size values are once, few and many counts, or a class for expanded clones, and some rows have none.

abundance	v_gene	d_gene	j_gene	CDR3nt	CDR3aa
once	TRBV6-5	-	TRBJ2-1	TGTGCCAGTCTTTGGACTGGGGATGAGCAGTTCTTC	CASLWTGDEQFF
-	TRBV19	-	TRBJ1-5	TGTGCCACCCTTCGGCAGGTTAATAGCAATCAGCCCCAGCATTTT	CATLRQVNSNQPQHF
-	TRBV6-5	TRBD1	TRBJ2-7	TGTGCCAGCAGCGCGACAGGGGTCGAGCAGTACTTC	CASSATGVEQYF
many	TRBV4-2	TRBD1	TRBJ2-7	TGTGCCAGCAGCCAAGCTGAGATCAGGACAGGTCTTTACGAGCAGTACTTC	CASSQAEIRTGLYEQYF
-	TRBV5-1	-	TRBJ1-1	TGCGCCAGCAGCTCAGAGCCGCGGACAGCTATGAACACTGAAGCTTTCTTT	CASSSEPRTAMNTEAFF
-	TRBV19	TRBD1	TRBJ1-5	TGTGCCAGTACCCTCACAGGGGGCGTGAGCAATCAGCCCCAGCATTTT	CASTLTGGVSNQPQHF
-	TRBV5-1	-	TRBJ1-6	TGCGCCAGCAGCGAAAGACAGGTGGGCGGGTCACCCCTCCACTTT	CASSERQVGGSPLHF
-	TRBV20-1	TRBD2	TRBJ2-6	TGCAGTGCTAGTTTAGCGGGGGGGGCTGGGGCCAACGTCCTGACTTTC	CSASLAGGAGANVLTF
-	TRBV10-3	-	TRBJ1-2	TGTGCCATCAGTGAAGGGGTGCTGGGAGGTGGCTACACCTTC	CAISEGVLGGGYTF
-	TRBV2	-	TRBJ1-1	TGTGCCAGCGCCAGGGATGGATTCACTGAAGCTTTCTTT	CASARDGFTEAFF
-	TRBV18	TRBD1	TRBJ1-5	TGTGCCTCGTCCGGGACAGGGAATCAGCCCCAGCATTTT	CASSGTGNQPQHF
-	TRBV3-1/TRBV3-2	-	TRBJ1-1	TGTGCCAGCAGCCAATGGGGGGGTCGGCGGGACACTGAAGCTTTCTTT	CASSQWGGRRDTEAFF
-	TRBV6-1	-	TRBJ1-4	TGTGCCAGCAGTGACGCGCGGCTTAATGAAAAACTGTTTTTT	CASSDARLNEKLFF